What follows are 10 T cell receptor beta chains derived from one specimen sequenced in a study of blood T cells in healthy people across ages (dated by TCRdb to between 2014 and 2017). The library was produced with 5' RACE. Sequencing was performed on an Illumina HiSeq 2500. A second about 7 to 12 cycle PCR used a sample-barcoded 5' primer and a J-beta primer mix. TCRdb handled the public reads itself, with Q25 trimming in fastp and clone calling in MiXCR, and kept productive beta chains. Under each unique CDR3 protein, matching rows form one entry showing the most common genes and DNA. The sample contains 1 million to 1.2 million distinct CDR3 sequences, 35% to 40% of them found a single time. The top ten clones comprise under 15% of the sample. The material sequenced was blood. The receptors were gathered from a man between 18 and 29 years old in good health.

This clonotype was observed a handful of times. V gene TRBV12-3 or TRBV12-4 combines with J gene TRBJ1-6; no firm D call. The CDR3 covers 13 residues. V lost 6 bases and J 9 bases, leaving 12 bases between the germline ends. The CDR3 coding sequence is TGTGCCAGCAGCCCGCCCGGGTTTTCACCCCTCCACTTT. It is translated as CASSPPGFSPLHF.

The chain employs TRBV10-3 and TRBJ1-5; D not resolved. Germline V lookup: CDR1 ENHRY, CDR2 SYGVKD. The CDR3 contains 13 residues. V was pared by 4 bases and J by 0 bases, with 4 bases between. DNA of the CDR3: TGTGCCATCAGTGGCCATAGCAATCAGCCCCAGCATTTT. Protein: CAISGHSNQPQHF.

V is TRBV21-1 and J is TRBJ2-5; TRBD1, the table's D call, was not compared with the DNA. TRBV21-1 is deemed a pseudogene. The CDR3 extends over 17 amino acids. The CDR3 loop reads CASSKADGQAPRETQYF. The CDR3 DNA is TGTGCCAGCAGCAAAGCAGACGGTCAGGCGCCTAGGGAGACCCAGTACTTC.

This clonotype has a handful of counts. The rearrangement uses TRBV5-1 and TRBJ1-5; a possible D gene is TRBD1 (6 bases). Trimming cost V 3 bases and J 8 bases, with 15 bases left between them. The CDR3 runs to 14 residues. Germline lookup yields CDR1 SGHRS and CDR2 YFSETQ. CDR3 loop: CASSWGPGFEPQHF. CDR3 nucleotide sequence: TGCGCCAGCAGCTGGGGGCCGGGGTTTGAGCCCCAGCATTTT.

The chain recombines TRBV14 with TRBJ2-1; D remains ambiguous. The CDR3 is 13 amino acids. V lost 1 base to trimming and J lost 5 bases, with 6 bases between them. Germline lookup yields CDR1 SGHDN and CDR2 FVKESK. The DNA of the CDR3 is TGTGCCAGCAGCCAAGGGCAGAACAATGAGCAGTTCTTC. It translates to CASSQGQNNEQFF. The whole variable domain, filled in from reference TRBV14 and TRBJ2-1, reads EAGVTQFPSHSVIEKGQTVTLRCDPISGHDNLYWYRRVMGKEIKFLLHFVKESKQDESGMPNNRFLAERTGGTYSTLKVQPAELEDSGVYFCASSQGQNNEQFFGPGTRLTVL.

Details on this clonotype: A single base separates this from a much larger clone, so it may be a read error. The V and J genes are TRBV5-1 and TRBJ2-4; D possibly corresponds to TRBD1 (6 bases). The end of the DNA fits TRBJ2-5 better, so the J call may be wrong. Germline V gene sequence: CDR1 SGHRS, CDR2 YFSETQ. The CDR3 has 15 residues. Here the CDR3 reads CASSWQGLPQETQYF. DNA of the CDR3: TGCGCCAGCAGCTGGCAGGGGCTACCTCAAGAGACCCAGTACTTC.

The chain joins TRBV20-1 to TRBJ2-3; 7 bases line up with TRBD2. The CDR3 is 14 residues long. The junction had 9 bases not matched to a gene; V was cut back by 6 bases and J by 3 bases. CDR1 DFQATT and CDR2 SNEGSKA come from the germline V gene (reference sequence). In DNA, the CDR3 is TGCAGTGCGAAGGGACTACGATGGACAGATACGCAGTATTTT. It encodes CSAKGLRWTDTQYF.

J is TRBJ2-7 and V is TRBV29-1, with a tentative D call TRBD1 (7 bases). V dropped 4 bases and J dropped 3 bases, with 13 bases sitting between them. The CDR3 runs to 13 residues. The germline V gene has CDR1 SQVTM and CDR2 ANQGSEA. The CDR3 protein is CSVAGQGGYEQYF. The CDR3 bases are TGCAGCGTTGCAGGTCAGGGGGGCTACGAGCAGTACTTC.

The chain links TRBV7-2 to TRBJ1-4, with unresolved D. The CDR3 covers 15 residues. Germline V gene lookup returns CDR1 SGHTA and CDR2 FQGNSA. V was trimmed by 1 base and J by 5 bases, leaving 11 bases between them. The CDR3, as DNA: TGTGCCAGCAGCTTAGTGGCGCCGGGCAATGAAAAACTGTTTTTT. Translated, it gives CASSLVAPGNEKLFF.

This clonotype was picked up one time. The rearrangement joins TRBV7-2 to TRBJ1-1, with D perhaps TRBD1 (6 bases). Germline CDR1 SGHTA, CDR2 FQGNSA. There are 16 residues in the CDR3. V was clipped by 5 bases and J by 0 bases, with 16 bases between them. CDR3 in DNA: TGTGCCAGCAGCCAGAGCTTGGACAGCCTGAACACTGAAGCTTTCTTT. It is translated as CASSQSLDSLNTEAFF. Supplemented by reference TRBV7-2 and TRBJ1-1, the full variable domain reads GAGVSQSPSNKVTEKGKDVELRCDPISGHTALYWYRQSLGQGLEFLIYFQGNSAPDKSGLPSDRFSAERTGGSVSTLTIQRTQQEDSAVYLCASSQSLDSLNTEAFFGQGTRLTVV.